This T cell receptor beta chain was sequenced in a study of blood T cell repertoires in COVID-19. The germline CDR1 and CDR2 sequences are SGDLS and YYNGEE. The CDR3 sequence is 12 residues long. V lost 3 bases and J lost 6, with 6 bases in between. The method was immunoSEQ multiplex PCR; TCRdb's version includes in-frame clones alone and lacks a portion of them. This table has 95,000 to 110,000 clones, 84% appearing once. The chain joins TRBV9 to TRBJ2-2; unclear D gene. The sequence derives from a man between 60 and 70 years old with acute or convalescent COVID-19. Sample: peripheral blood. Written as DNA, the CDR3 is TGTGCCAGCAGCGCTATCCCCGGGGAGCTGTTTTTT. Translated: CASSAIPGELFF.